The entry below gives a single T cell receptor beta chain sequence along with its context. This sample was taken from a study of control samples from healthy donors and cancer patients. The method was immunoSEQ multiplex PCR; TCRdb's version includes in-frame clones alone and lacks a portion of them. The table has some 82,000 clones, approximately 80% seen once. Germline CDR1 SNHLY, CDR2 FYNNEI. V lost 6 bases, J lost 5 bases, and 4 bases stayed unmatched. The CDR3 runs to 15 residues. The clonotype comes from a man aged 60 to 75 with head and neck cancer. The sequenced sample consisted of PBMCs. This sequence joins TRBV2 and TRBJ2-3; the match to TRBD2 covers 14 bases. The CDR3 DNA follows: TGTGCCAGCAGGGGAGGACTAGCGGGAGGAGATACGCAGTATTTT. This sequence encodes CASRGGLAGGDTQYF.